The following is a TCR beta chain sequence with its context. No cognate antigen has been identified for it. No base quality information exists; no much larger clone differs at one position. The donors were healthy, HIV-negative adults with no recently reported acute infections or vaccinations. All donors were Caucasian adults living in Nashville, Tennessee, USA. CD4+ T cells were enriched by magnetic negative selection, after which naive cells were positively selected on CD45RA and the negative fraction was taken as the memory subset. After blood collection by leukapheresis, PBMCs were isolated using Ficoll-Histopaque density gradient centrifugation and then cryopreserved in the vapor phase of liquid nitrogen. Analytical flow cytometry was used to check the purity and quantity of each magnetically sorted T cell population. From each sorted fraction, genomic DNA was isolated and quantified by UV absorbance on a Nanodrop 2000c.

TCR CDR3 regions were amplified from genomic DNA by multiplex PCR using the deep immunoSEQ assay. Genomic DNA extracted from each cell subset was distributed evenly over all wells of several immunoSEQ 96-well plates, and each plate served as one replicate. Each replicate PCR for sorted subsets received around 200 ng genomic DNA, equal to about 30,000 T cell genomes. The purified libraries were quantified using a Qubit 3.0 fluorometer, sized with a Bioanalyzer 2100, and then quantified again using the KAPA Library Quantification kit. A separate single-read 150-cycle Illumina NextSeq 550 flow cell was used to sequence each immunoSEQ 96-well plate. As for the authors' bioinformatics: The immunoSEQ output contained only junctional sequences without quality scores, so filtering could not match that applied to full-length reads. To assign V/J genes and CDR3, sequences were annotated using PyIR, a Python wrapper for IgBLAST v1.9, with IMGT germline references. Reads with weak V/J assignments (E-value above 1e-6), missing CDR3, stop codons, out-of-frame junctions, or ambiguous translated residues were removed. V3J clonotypes were defined as sequences sharing the same inferred V gene, J gene, and CDR3 amino acid sequence. The percentage overlap between two repertoires was calculated by dividing the number of shared unique clonotypes by the size of the smaller repertoire. RTK rarefaction, the Chao1 estimator, and Recon v2.1 estimates of unobserved clonotypes were used to assess repertoire richness. OLGA was used to compute generation probabilities for all TCRbeta clonotypes that the gDNA method yielded from a handful of donors. Held by TCRdb, this immuneACCESS table contains in-frame sequences only and omits some clones. Under half of the omission traces to an unresolved V gene where checked; the cause of the rest is unknown. V, J and clone size reflect that table, while D and trimming were determined from the DNA. This sample lists hundreds of thousands of clones; around 73% were detected once. The top ten clones comprise around 2% of the sample.

The sample is drawn from a study of shared clonotypes between healthy human individuals (dated by TCRdb to 2018 to 2020). For the wider study: A few men and two women, aged 18 to 49 years, made up the cohort. For each donor, CD4 naive and CD4 memory were each given three plates, CD8 naive was given two plates, and CD8 memory was given one plate. Blood TCR repertoires of five healthy adults were deeply sequenced to estimate repertoire size and the extent of clonotype sharing between individuals. To increase sequencing depth and limit assay-specific biases, different laboratories used diverse techniques to prepare libraries and sequence TCR repertoires. Per donor, leukapheresis produced somewhere between about 0.85 and 9.5 billion PBMCs. Paper-wide results and their limitations: Even with the large sequencing depth, rarefaction of the sorted-subset datasets indicated that sequencing was incomplete. Pairwise subsampling led to the expectation that sequencing depth would affect the degree of clonotype sharing among donors. Compared with non-shared clonotypes, the clonotypes found in all four sorted-subset donors had higher generation probabilities. Sampling was limited to blood, and TCR repertoires in tissue likely differ from TCR repertoires in blood. Naive subsets generally had larger estimated clonotype richness than memory subsets did. Because the study included a small number of donors, the genetic and exposure-history diversity represented was limited. Across a handful of donors, around 5% of naive CD4, approximately 3.6% of naive CD8, under 2.5% of memory CD4, and approximately 0.42% of memory CD8 clonotypes were shared.

From the cysteine through the phenylalanine, the CDR3 covers 11 amino acids. The retained sequence is limited to the CDR3, 33 bases, with the frame set at the first base. Looking up the germline V gene yields CDR1 KGHSH and CDR2 LQKENI. V is pared back by 6 bases and J by 5 bases, with 8 bases lying between the germline termini. This chain joins TRBV18 to TRBJ2-7; no D gene can be assigned with confidence. The TCR sequence derives from a woman aged 30 to 39 in good health. Sequenced: memory CD4+ T cells sorted from blood. Explained via the paper, the cell subset or site label denotes: CD45RA-negative fraction. The CDR3 region reads CASSPDDEQYF. The DNA reads as follows: TGTGCCAGCTCCCCAGACGACGAGCAGTACTTC.